These 11 T cell receptor beta chains share one sample of origin, sequenced in a study of blood T cell repertoires in COVID-19. Produced via immunoSEQ multiplex PCR; TCRdb's table is partial and in-frame only. This sample has approximately 150,000 clones, with 87% found just once. The sample taken for sequencing was peripheral blood. All receptors derive from a man aged 50-59 years who had recovered from COVID-19.

The gene calls are TRBV12-3 or TRBV12-4 and TRBJ1-1; 11 bases fit TRBD1. V was clipped by 2 bases and J by 11 bases; unmatched bases: 4. The length of the CDR3 is 13 residues. The CDR3 spells CASSLRGTGGAFF. The CDR3 DNA reads TGTGCCAGCAGTTTAAGGGGGACAGGGGGGGCTTTCTTT.

The chain joins TRBV7-2 to TRBJ2-1; 11 positions agree with TRBD2. Per germline, CDR1 SGHTA and CDR2 FQGNSA. J was trimmed by 7 bases and V by 5 bases; bases with no gene match: 7. The CDR3 is 15 residues long. CDR3 DNA sequence: TGTGCCAGCAGCCTTAGCGGGGGGGCGGGTAATGAGCAGTTCTTC. Translating gives CASSLSGGAGNEQFF.

The chain carries TRBV4-3 and TRBJ1-1, with 8 bases that match TRBD1. The length of the CDR3 is 16 residues. Germline V gives CDR1 LGHNA, CDR2 YSLEER. The J segment lost 4 bases and the V segment lost 3 bases, leaving 10 bases of the junction unmatched. CDR3 amino acids: CASSQRQGNDGTEAFF. CDR3 coding DNA: TGCGCCAGCAGCCAGAGACAGGGGAATGACGGCACTGAAGCTTTCTTT.

This clone has just a few counts. This chain joins TRBV6-4 and TRBJ2-3; 7 bases are shared with TRBD2. The CDR3 covers 16 residues. The trim removed 4 bases at V and 8 bases at J, leaving 15 bases unmatched. Germline values: CDR1 MRHNA, CDR2 SNTAGT. Here the CDR3 DNA reads TGTGCCAGCAGTGCAGATATCGGCGGGGGAAGTGTTACGCAGTATTTT. As protein: CASSADIGGGSVTQYF.

The V and J genes are TRBV3-1 (or the pseudogene TRBV3-2) and TRBJ1-2, with D possibly TRBD1 on 6 matching bases. Per the germline V gene, CDR1 is LGHDT and CDR2 is YNNKEL (reference sequence). The germline V and J ends were trimmed by 6 bases and 2 bases, with 10 bases remaining between them. The length of the CDR3 is 13 residues. The CDR3 loop is CASRLQGNYGYTF. The CDR3 DNA reads as TGTGCCAGCAGACTACAGGGAAACTATGGCTACACCTTC.

The rearrangement joins TRBV13 to TRBJ2-3; D might be TRBD2 (5 bases). CDR1 and CDR2 from the germline V gene are PRHDT and FYEKMQ (reference sequence). CDR3 size: 16 residues. Trimming removed 5 bases at V and 6 bases at J, with 21 bases between. In nucleotides, the CDR3 is TGTGCCAGCAGCCCCACTAGGAGTTTCCTCGTTGATACGCAGTATTTT. It is translated as CASSPTRSFLVDTQYF.

The chain links TRBV4-3 to TRBJ2-7; 12 bases match TRBD2. J gave up 6 bases and V 4 bases, and 7 bases lay outside the gene matches. CDR1 and CDR2 (germline): LGHNA, YSLEER. The CDR3 has 15 amino acids. This CDR3 is CASSRASGGASEQYF. As DNA, the CDR3 is TGCGCCAGCAGCCGAGCTAGCGGGGGGGCCTCCGAGCAGTACTTC.

The V gene is TRBV19, the J gene TRBJ2-6; 9 nucleotides agree with TRBD1. The length of the CDR3 is 17 residues. Germline trimming cut 5 bases from V and 0 bases from J; bases unmatched to any gene: 5. Per germline, CDR1 LNHDA and CDR2 SQIVND (reference sequence). The CDR3 reads CASSAGTGFSGANVLTF. In nucleotides, the CDR3 is TGTGCCAGTAGTGCCGGGACAGGGTTCTCTGGGGCCAACGTCCTGACTTTC.

This clone appeared many times. Other DNA sequences within the sample encode an identical CDR3. This chain's CDR3 is CASSLGGQHQETQYF. In DNA form, the CDR3 reads TGCGCCAGCAGCTTGGGAGGACAGCATCAAGAGACCCAGTACTTC. The J gene is TRBJ2-5, the V gene TRBV5-1; weak D call: TRBD1 (6 bases). This CDR3 is 15 amino acids long. Germline values: CDR1 SGHRS, CDR2 YFSETQ. V was trimmed by 0 bases and J by 2 bases, leaving 11 bases between them.

V usage is TRBV7-9 and J usage is TRBJ1-3, with 8 positions matching TRBD1. Germline V CDR1 and CDR2: SEHNR, FQNEAQ (reference sequence). J gave up 1 base and V 0 bases, and 2 bases lay outside the gene matches. The CDR3 has 16 amino acids. CDR3 loop: CASSLAQGESGNTIYF. The CDR3 nucleotides are TGTGCCAGCAGCTTAGCACAGGGGGAGTCTGGAAACACCATATATTTT.

This chain uses TRBV6-5 with TRBJ1-5; D unresolved. V was shortened by 7 bases and J by 6 bases, with 13 bases between the two germline ends. Germline values: CDR1 MNHEY, CDR2 SVGAGI. The CDR3 covers 13 residues. The CDR3 DNA sequence: TGTGCCAGCACGCTCGAGGTTGGTCAGCCCCAGCATTTT. Protein: CASTLEVGQPQHF.